This TCR beta chain stems from a study of shared clonotypes between healthy human individuals. Sequencing used immunoSEQ multiplex PCR; TCRdb keeps in-frame clones, though not all of them. Of about 2 million clones listed, 90% to 95% were seen once; the top ten hold roughly 0.13%. V gave up 3 bases and J gave up 6 bases, with 12 bases separating them. Germline V gene data show CDR1 as MNHNS and CDR2 as SASEGT. The CDR3 totals 13 residues. The table lists this clone with a count of one. The source of this sequence is a man between 18 and 29 years old in good health. The source material was naive CD4+ T cells sorted from blood. Described subset: CD45RA+ positively selected. The chain carries TRBV6-1 and TRBJ2-7; D remains unclear. The CDR3 sequence: CASSDERPLEQYF. In DNA, the CDR3 is TGTGCCAGCAGTGATGAAAGGCCCCTCGAGCAGTACTTC.